These 7 T cell receptor beta chains were all obtained from the same sample, sequenced in a study of control samples from healthy donors and cancer patients. Using immunoSEQ multiplex PCR, the repertoire was profiled, and TCRdb retains in-frame clones only, with some absent. The table lists over 70,000 clones, approximately 91% of them singletons, with around 7.6% in the top ten. Sequenced material: blood. These receptors were taken from a woman in her sixties in good health.

The V call is TRBV14, the J call TRBJ2-5; 8 bases are a match to TRBD2. This CDR3 is built from 16 residues. CDR1 SGHDN and CDR2 FVKESK come from the germline V gene. V trimming: 0 bases; J trimming: 5 bases; junction bases outside the gene matches: 8. CDR3 sequence reads: CASSQDFREGKETQYF. The CDR3 DNA reads as TGTGCCAGCAGCCAAGATTTCCGGGAGGGCAAGGAGACCCAGTACTTC.

The chain employs TRBV6-5 and TRBJ2-3; D may correspond to TRBD1 or TRBD2 (5 bases each). V shed 11 bases and J shed 2 bases, with 8 bases lying between them. Germline-derived CDR1 and CDR2 are MNHEY and SVGAGI. CDR3 length: 11 amino acids. CDR3 sequence reads: CAVGATDTQYF. The CDR3 region has the DNA TGTGCCGTCGGGGCCACAGATACGCAGTATTTT.

The chain joins TRBV2 to TRBJ1-2, with D perhaps TRBD1 (5 bases). The CDR3 is 16 amino acids. CDR1 is SNHLY, CDR2 FYNNEI, per germline. Trimming left V 0 bases short and J 4 bases short, with 15 bases between. For the CDR3, the DNA is TGTGCCAGCAGTGAAGCGAAAACCAGGGACCCCTATGGCTACACCTTC. This codes for CASSEAKTRDPYGYTF. Together with reference TRBV2 and TRBJ1-2, the CDR3 gives the full variable domain: EPEVTQTPSHQVTQMGQEVILRCVPISNHLYFYWYRQILGQKVEFLVSFYNNEISEKSEIFDDQFSVERPDGSNFTLKIRSTKLEDSAMYFCASSEAKTRDPYGYTFGSGTRLTVV.

This chain joins TRBV5-1 and TRBJ1-1, with a possible D match to TRBD1 (5 bases). CDR1 and CDR2 (germline): SGHRS, YFSETQ. The CDR3 is 15 residues long. Trimming cost V 1 base and J 3 bases, with 13 bases left between them. The CDR3 protein is CASSLLGQGHTEAFF. Here the CDR3 DNA reads TGCGCCAGCAGCTTGTTGGGCCAGGGCCACACTGAAGCTTTCTTT.

This clone was recorded once. This chain uses TRBV5-1 with TRBJ2-5; TRBD1 aligns across 9 bases. This CDR3 spans 15 amino acids. Losses at the gene ends were 3 bases for V and 2 bases for J; bases not matched to a gene: 5. Germline loops: CDR1 SGHRS, CDR2 YFSETQ. The CDR3 bases are TGCGCCAGCAGCTCGACAGGGGGTACGCAAGAGACCCAGTACTTC. Translated: CASSSTGGTQETQYF.

The CDR3 spells CASSQGHLNTGELFF. For the CDR3, the DNA is TGTGCCAGTAGTCAGGGACACCTAAACACCGGGGAGCTGTTTTTT. This chain uses TRBV19 with TRBJ2-2; the D gene is possibly TRBD1 (6 bases). This CDR3 is built from 15 residues. Trimming removed 5 bases at V and 2 bases at J, with 12 bases between. Germline CDR1 reads LNHDA; CDR2 reads SQIVND (reference sequence). Full variable domain (outside the CDR3, taken from reference TRBV19 and TRBJ2-2): DGGITQSPKYLFRKEGQNVTLSCEQNLNHDAMYWYRQDPGQGLRLIYYSQIVNDFQKGDIAEGYSVSREKKESFPLTVTSAQKNPTAFYLCASSQGHLNTGELFFGEGSRLTVL.

The chain joins TRBV4-2 to TRBJ1-4; the match to TRBD1 covers 10 bases. The V segment lost 0 bases and the J segment 14 bases; nucleotides outside the gene matches: 12. Per germline, CDR1 LGHNA and CDR2 YNFKEQ. CDR3 length: 16 amino acids. The DNA of the CDR3 is TGTGCCAGCAGCCAAGAAGGGACAGGGGTCAACCCCTTGCTGTTTTTT. Protein product: CASSQEGTGVNPLLFF.